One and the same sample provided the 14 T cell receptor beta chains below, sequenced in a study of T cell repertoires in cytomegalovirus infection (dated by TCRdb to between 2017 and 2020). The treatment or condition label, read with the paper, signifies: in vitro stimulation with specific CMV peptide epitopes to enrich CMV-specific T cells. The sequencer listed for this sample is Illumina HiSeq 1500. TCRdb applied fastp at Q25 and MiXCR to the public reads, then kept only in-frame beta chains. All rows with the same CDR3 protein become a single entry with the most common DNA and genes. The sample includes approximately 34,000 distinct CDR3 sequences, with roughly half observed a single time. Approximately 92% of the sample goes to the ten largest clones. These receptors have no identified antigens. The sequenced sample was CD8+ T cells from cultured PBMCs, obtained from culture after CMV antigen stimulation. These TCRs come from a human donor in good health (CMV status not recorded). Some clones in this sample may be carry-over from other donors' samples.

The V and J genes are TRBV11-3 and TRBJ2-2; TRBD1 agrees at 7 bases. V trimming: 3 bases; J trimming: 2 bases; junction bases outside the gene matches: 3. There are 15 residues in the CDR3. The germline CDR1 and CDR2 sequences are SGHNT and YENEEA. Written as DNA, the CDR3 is TGTGCCAGCAGCTTCCGGACAGGAAACACCGGGGAGCTGTTTTTT. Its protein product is CASSFRTGNTGELFF.

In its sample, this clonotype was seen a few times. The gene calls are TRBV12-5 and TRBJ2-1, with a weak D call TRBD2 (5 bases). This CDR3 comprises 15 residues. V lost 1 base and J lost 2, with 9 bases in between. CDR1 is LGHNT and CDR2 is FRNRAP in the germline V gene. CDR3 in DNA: TGTGCTAGTGGTTTGGGAGGGTTGACCTACAATGAGCAGTTCTTC. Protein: CASGLGGLTYNEQFF.

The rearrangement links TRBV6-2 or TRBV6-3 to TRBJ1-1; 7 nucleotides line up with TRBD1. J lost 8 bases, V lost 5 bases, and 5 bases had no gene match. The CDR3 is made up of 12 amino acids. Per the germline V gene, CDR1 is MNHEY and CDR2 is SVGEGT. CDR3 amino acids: CASSPDRMEAFF. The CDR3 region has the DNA TGTGCCAGCAGTCCGGACAGGATGGAAGCTTTCTTT.

CDR3 bases: TGTGCCAGCAGTCGACAGGGGCGCTACAACTATGGCTACACCTTC. Amino acid sequence: CASSRQGRYNYGYTF. The rearrangement links TRBV28 to TRBJ1-2; the match to TRBD1 covers 8 bases. The CDR3 has 15 amino acids. J was trimmed by 2 bases and V by 5 bases; bases with no gene match: 7. Germline V lookup: CDR1 MDHEN, CDR2 SYDVKM.

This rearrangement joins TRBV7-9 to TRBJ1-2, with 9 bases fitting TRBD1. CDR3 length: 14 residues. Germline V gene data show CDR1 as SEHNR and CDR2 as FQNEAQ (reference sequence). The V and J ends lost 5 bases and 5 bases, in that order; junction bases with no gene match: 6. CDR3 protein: CASSALTGGYGYTF. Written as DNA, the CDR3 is TGTGCCAGCAGCGCGCTGACAGGGGGGTATGGCTACACCTTC.

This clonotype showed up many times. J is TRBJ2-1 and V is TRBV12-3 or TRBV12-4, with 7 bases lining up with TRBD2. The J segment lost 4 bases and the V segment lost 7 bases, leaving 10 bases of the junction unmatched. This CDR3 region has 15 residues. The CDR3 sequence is CASTLGGGGYNEQFF. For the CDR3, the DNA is TGTGCCAGCACCTTAGGTGGGGGGGGATACAATGAGCAGTTCTTC.

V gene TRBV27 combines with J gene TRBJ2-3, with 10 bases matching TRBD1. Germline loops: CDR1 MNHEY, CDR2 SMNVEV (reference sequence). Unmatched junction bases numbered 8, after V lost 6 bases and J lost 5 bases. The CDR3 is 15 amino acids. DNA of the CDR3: TGTGCCAGCAGGGGACAGGGGTGGGTAGAAGATACGCAGTATTTT. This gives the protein CASRGQGWVEDTQYF.

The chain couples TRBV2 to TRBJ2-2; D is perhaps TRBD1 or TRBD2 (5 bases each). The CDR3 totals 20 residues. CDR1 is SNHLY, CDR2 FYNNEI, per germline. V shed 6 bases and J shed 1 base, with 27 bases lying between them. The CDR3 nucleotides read TGTGCCAGCAGAATCATACAACCGGGACGCCTGCTTGGGAACACCGGGGAGCTGTTTTTT. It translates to CASRIIQPGRLLGNTGELFF.

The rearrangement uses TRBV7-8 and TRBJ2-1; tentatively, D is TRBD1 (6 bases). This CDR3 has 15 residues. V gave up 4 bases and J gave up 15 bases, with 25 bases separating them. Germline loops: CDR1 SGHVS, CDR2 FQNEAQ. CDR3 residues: CASSSERPGHGDGFF. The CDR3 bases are TGTGCCAGCAGCTCCGAAAGACCGGGACACGGGGATGGGTTCTTC.

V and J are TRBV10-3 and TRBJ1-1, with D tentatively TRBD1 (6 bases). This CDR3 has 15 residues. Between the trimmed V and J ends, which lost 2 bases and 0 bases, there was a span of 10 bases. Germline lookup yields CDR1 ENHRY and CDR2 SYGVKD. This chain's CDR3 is CAISEGGRMNTEAFF. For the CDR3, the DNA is TGTGCCATCAGTGAGGGGGGCAGAATGAACACTGAAGCTTTCTTT.

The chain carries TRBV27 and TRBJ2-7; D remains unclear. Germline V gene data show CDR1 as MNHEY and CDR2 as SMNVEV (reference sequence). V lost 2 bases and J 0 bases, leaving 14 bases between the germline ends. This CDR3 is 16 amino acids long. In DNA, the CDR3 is TGTGCCAGCAGTTTACGTCCTCGGTCTTACTCCTACGAGCAGTACTTC. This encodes CASSLRPRSYSYEQYF.

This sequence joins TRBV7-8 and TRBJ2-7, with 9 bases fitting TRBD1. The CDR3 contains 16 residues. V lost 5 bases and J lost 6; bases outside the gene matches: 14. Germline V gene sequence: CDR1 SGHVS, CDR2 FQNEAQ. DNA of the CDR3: TGTGCCAGCAGCCGAGGACAGGGGCAACTTTTGGGCGAGCAGTACTTC. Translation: CASSRGQGQLLGEQYF.

CDR3 DNA sequence: TGTGCCACCAGCAGAGAAGGCGAAGCCGCCTACGAGCAGTACTTC. It translates to CATSREGEAAYEQYF. V and J are TRBV15 and TRBJ2-7; D call uncertain. Per the germline V gene, CDR1 is LNHNV and CDR2 is YYDKDF (reference sequence). Trimming shortened V by 0 bases and J by 2 bases, and 11 bases separated the two germline ends. This CDR3 region has 15 residues. Variable domain in full (rest from reference TRBV15 and TRBJ2-7): DAMVIQNPRYQVTQFGKPVTLSCSQTLNHNVMYWYQQKSSQAPKLLFHYYDKDFNNEADTPDNFQSRRPNTSFCFLDIRSPGLGDTAMYLCATSREGEAAYEQYFGPGTRLTVT.

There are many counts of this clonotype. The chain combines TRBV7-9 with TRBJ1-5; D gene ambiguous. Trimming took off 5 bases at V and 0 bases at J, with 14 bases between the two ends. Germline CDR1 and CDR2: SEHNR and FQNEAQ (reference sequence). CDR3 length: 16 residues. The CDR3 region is CASSPGRFYSNQPQHF. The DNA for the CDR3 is TGTGCCAGCAGCCCCGGACGCTTTTATAGCAATCAGCCCCAGCATTTT.